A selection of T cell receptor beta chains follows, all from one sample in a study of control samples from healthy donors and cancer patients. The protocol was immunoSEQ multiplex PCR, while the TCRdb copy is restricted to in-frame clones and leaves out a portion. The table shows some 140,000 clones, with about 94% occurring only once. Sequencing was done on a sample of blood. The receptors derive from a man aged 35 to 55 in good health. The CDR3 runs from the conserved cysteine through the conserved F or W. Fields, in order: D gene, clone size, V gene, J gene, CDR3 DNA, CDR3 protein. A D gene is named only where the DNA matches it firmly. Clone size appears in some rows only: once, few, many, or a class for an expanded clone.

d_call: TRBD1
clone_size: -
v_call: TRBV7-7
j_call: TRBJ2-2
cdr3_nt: TGTGCCAGCAGCTCACAGGGGGGCACCGGGGAGCTGTTTTTT
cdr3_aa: CASSSQGGTGELFF

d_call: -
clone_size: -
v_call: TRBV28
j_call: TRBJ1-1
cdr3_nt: TGTGCCAGCAGAATAGGGGGAGAGGCTTTCTTT
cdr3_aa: CASRIGGEAFF

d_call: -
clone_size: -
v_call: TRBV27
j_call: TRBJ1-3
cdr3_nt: TGTGCCAGCACCCTAGGGGGACCAAGCTCTGGAAACACCATATATTTT
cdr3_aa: CASTLGGPSSGNTIYF

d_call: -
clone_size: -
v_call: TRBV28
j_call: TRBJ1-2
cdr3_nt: TGTGCCAGCAGTTTAGAGTCCGGGAGAGTATCCAACTATGGCTACACCTTC
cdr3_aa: CASSLESGRVSNYGYTF

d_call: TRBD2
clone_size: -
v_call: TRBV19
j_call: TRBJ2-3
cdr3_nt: TGTGCCAGTAGTATAAGGGCTAGCGGGGGGAAAAGCACAGATACGCAGTATTTT
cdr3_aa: CASSIRASGGKSTDTQYF

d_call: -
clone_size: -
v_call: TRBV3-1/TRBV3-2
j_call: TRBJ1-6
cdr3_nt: TGTGCCAGCAGCCAGGTCTTTAATTCACCCCTCCACTTT
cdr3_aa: CASSQVFNSPLHF

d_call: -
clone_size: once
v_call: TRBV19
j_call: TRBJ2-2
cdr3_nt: TGTGCCAGTAGTAAGGGGGACGGCCCGCCCGGGGAGCTGTTTTTT
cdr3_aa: CASSKGDGPPGELFF

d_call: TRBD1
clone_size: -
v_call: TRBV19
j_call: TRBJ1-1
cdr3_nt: TGTGCCAGTTCCTCAAAGGGACAGCCGAACACTGAAGCTTTCTTT
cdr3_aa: CASSSKGQPNTEAFF

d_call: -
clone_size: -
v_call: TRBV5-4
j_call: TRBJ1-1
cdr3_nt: TGTGCCAGCAGCTTGGCAGGCCAAATGAACACTGAAGCTTTCTTT
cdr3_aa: CASSLAGQMNTEAFF

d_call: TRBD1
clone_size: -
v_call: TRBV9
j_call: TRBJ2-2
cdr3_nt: TGTGCCAGCAGCTTAAGATCAGGGGGCACCGGGGAGCTGTTTTTT
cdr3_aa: CASSLRSGGTGELFF

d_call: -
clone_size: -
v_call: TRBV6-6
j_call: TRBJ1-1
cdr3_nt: TGTGCCAGCAGTTACTCTTCGGAACGGAACACTGAAGCTTTCTTT
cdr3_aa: CASSYSSERNTEAFF

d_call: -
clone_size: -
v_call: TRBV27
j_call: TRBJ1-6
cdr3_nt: TGTGCCAGCAGTTTTCGGGGGGGTTCACCCCTCCACTTT
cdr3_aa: CASSFRGGSPLHF

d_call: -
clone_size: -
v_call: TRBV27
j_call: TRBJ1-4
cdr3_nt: TGTGCCAGCAGTTCAAGCCCACCGGGTTATATCGTAGGAGCTAATGAAAAACTGTTTTTT
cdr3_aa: CASSSSPPGYIVGANEKLFF

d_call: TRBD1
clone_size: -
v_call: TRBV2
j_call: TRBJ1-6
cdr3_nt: TGTGCCAGCAGGACCGGGACAGTTAATTCACCCCTCCACTTT
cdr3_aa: CASRTGTVNSPLHF

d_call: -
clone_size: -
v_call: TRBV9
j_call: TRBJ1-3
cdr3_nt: TGTGCCAGCAGCGTAGGAGGGTTGTATACAGGGAGCTCTGGAAACACCATATATTTT
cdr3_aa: CASSVGGLYTGSSGNTIYF

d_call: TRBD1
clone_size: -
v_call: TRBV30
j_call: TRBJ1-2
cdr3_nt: TGTGCCTGGAGTGAGGGGACAGGGGGGACCTATGGCTACACCTTC
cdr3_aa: CAWSEGTGGTYGYTF

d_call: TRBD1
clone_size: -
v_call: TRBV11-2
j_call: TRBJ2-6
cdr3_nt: TGTGCCAGCAGCCCTTGGACAGGTTCTAGCTCTGGGGCCAACGTCCTGACTTTC
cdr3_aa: CASSPWTGSSSGANVLTF

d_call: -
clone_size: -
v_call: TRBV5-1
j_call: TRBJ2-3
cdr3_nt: TGCGCCAGCAGCTTGGGCTCCGGAGAGAGCACAGATACGCAGTATTTT
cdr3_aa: CASSLGSGESTDTQYF

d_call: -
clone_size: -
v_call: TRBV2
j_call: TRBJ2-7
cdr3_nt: TGTGCCAGCAGTCCCGAGGTGGGCCCTTACGAGCAGTACTTC
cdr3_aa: CASSPEVGPYEQYF

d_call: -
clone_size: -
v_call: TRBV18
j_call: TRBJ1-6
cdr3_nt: TGTGCCAGCTCACCCGTTCAAGCCGGGGGTGCCAATTCACCCCTCCACTTT
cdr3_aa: CASSPVQAGGANSPLHF

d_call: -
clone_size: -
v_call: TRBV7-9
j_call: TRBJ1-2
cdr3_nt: TGTGCCAGCAGCTTAAAGTCAGTCGGGGGGAACTATGGCTACACCTTC
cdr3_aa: CASSLKSVGGNYGYTF

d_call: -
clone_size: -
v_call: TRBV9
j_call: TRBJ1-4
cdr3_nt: TGTGCCAGCAGCGGGGAAGGAGGGAAGGGTGAAAAACTGTTTTTT
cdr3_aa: CASSGEGGKGEKLFF

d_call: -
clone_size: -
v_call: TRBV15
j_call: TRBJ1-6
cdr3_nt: TGTGCCTTCCAAACTGGACAGTCTTTCTCACCCCTCCACTTT
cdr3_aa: CAFQTGQSFSPLHF

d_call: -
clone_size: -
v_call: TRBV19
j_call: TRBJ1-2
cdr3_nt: TGTGCCAGTAGTATAGGTGCAGACATCTATGGCTACACCTTC
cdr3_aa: CASSIGADIYGYTF

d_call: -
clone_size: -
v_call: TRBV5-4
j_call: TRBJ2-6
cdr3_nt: TGTGCCAGCAGCTCTCTCGGGGCTGGGCCTGCCAACGTCCTGACTTTC
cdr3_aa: CASSSLGAGPANVLTF

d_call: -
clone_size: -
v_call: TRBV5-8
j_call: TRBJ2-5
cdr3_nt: TGTGCCAGCAGCTTTTTGAGAATACGGGAGACCCAGTACTTC
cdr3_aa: CASSFLRIRETQYF

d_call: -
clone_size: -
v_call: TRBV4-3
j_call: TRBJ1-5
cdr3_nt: TGCGCCAGCAGCCCCTCCCGGGGTCCCAATCAGCCCCAGCATTTT
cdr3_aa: CASSPSRGPNQPQHF

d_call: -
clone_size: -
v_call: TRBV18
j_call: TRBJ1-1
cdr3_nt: TGTGCCAGCTCACCACAGCGGCAGCTAGACACTGAAGCTTTCTTT
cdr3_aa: CASSPQRQLDTEAFF

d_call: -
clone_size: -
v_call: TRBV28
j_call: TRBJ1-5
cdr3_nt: TGTGCCCATCGGGGGTCGGATAGCAATCAGCCCCAGCATTTT
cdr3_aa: CAHRGSDSNQPQHF

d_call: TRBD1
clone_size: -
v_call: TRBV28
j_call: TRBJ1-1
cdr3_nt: TGTGCCAGCAGTGCCCCGACAGGGAGAAAACTTGAAGCTTTCTTT
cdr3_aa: CASSAPTGRKLEAFF

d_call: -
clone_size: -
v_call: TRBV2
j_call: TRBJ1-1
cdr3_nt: TGTGCCAGCAGATCGCGGGGGGGTGAGAACACTGAAGCTTTCTTT
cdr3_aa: CASRSRGGENTEAFF

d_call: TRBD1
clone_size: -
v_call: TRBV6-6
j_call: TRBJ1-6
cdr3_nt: TGTGCCAGCAGTTCCAAGACAGGGGGCGAAAATTCACCCCTCCACTTT
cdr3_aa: CASSSKTGGENSPLHF

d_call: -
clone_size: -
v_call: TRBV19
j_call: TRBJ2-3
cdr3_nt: TGTGCCAGTAGTACAGGGGGCACAGATACGCAGTATTTT
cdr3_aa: CASSTGGTDTQYF

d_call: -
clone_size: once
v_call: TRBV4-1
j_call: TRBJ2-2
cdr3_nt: TGCGCCAGCAGCCAAGAAGCAGCCCGGGAGCTGTTTTTT
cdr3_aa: CASSQEAARELFF

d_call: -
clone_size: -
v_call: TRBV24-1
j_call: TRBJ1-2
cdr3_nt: TGTGCCACCAGTGATTTGGCCTTAAACTATGGCTACACCTTC
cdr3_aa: CATSDLALNYGYTF

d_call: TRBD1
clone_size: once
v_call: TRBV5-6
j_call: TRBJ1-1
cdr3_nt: TGTGCCAGCAGCTTGGCAGGGGGCAATTATAGGACTGAAGCTTTCTTT
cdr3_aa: CASSLAGGNYRTEAFF

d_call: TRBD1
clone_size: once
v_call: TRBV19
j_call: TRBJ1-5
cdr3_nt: TGTGCCAGTAGTCACCCAGGGGGAAATCAGCCCCAGCATTTT
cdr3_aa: CASSHPGGNQPQHF

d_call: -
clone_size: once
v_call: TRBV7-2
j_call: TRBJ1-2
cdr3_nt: TGTGCCAGCAGCTTAGTTAGACAGGCAATAGAGGGCTACACCTTC
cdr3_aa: CASSLVRQAIEGYTF

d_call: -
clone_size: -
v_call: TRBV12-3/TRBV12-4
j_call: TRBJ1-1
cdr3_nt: TGTGCCAGCAGGGTAGAGAACACTGAAGCTTTCTTT
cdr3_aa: CASRVENTEAFF

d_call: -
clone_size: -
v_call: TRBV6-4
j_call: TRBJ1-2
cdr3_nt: TGTGCCAGCAGTGACTCGTCAGGGAGTGTCTATGGCTACACCTTC
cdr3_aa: CASSDSSGSVYGYTF

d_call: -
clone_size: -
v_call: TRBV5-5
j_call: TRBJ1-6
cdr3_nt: TGTGCCAGCAGCTTGAGGGAGGCAGTTAATTCACCCCTCCACTTT
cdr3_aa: CASSLREAVNSPLHF

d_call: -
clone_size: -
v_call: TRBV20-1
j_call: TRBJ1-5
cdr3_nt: TGCAGTGCGAGAGCTACGCAGCCCCAGCATTTT
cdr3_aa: CSARATQPQHF

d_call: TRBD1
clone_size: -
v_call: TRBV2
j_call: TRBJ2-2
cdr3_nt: TGTGCCAGCAGTGGACAGGGCGACGGGGAGCTGTTTTTT
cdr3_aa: CASSGQGDGELFF

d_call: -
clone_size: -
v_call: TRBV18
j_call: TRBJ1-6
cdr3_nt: TGTGCCAGCTCACCGATTACAAGCTCCTATAATTCACCCCTCCACTTT
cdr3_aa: CASSPITSSYNSPLHF

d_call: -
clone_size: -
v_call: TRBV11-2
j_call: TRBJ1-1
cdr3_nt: TGTGCCAGCAGCTCAGGGTGGATGAACACTGAAGCTTTCTTT
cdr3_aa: CASSSGWMNTEAFF

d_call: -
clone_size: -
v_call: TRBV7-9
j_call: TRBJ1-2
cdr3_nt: TGTGCCAGCAGCTTAGCGGACAGCTATGGCTACACCTTC
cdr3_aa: CASSLADSYGYTF

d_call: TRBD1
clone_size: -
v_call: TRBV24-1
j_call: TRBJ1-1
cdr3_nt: TGTGCCACCAGTGATACCGGGACAGGGAACACTGAAGCTTTCTTT
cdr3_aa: CATSDTGTGNTEAFF

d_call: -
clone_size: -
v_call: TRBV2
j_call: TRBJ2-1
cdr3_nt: TGTGCCAGCCTCTCTAGCGTACGGCAGTTCTTC
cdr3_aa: CASLSSVRQFF

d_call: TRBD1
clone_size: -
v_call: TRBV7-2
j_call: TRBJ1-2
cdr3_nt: TGTGCCAGCACCCCCGGACAGGGGGCGATGTACGGCTATGGCTACACCTTC
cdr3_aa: CASTPGQGAMYGYGYTF